Each of the 26 T cell receptor beta chains below was sequenced from the same sample in a study of human T cells and chemical hapten exposure. Unfractionated whole blood served as the source for total RNA extraction. TCRdb ran MiXCR on the 5' RACE reads and lists one entry per CDR3 protein. The data show tens of thousands of distinct CDR3 sequences, about 7.7% seen once. The source of these receptors is a male donor in good health.

V usage is TRBV20-1 and J usage is TRBJ1-5; tentative D call: TRBD1 (5 bases). Trimming took off 1 base at V and 5 bases at J, with 15 bases between the two ends. Per germline, CDR1 DFQATT and CDR2 SNEGSKA (reference sequence). CDR3 length equals 15 residues. Here the CDR3 DNA reads TGCAGTGCTAGAGGGGAGCTGGGACGGGATCAGCCCCAGCATTTT. Encoded protein: CSARGELGRDQPQHF.

The rearrangement joins TRBV20-1 to TRBJ2-6, with a weak D call TRBD2 (6 bases). The V and J ends lost 0 bases and 0 bases respectively, with 18 bases between them. Germline values: CDR1 DFQATT, CDR2 SNEGSKA (reference sequence). The CDR3 has 19 amino acids. The CDR3 bases are TGCAGTGCTAGAGATGAAATCGGGAGAATAAACTCTGGGGCCAACGTCCTGACTTTC. Its translation is CSARDEIGRINSGANVLTF.

Only a few counts were recorded for this clonotype. This chain joins TRBV4-2 and TRBJ1-1, with a weak D call TRBD1 (6 bases). V was pared by 0 bases and J by 2 bases, with 13 bases between. CDR1 is LGHNA, CDR2 YNFKEQ, per germline. CDR3 length: 16 amino acids. DNA of the CDR3: TGTGCCAGCAGCCAAGATGGACACAGGGTAAACACTGAAGCTTTCTTT. Protein: CASSQDGHRVNTEAFF.

There are many counts of this clonotype. The chain is built from TRBV5-1 and TRBJ2-1; 10 bases agree with TRBD1. The CDR3 totals 15 residues. Germline V gene data show CDR1 as SGHRS and CDR2 as YFSETQ. After removal of 5 bases from V and 7 bases from J, the junction contained 9 bases not matched to a gene. As DNA, the CDR3 is TGCGCCAGCAGTCTTGGGACAGGGGAATGGAATGAGCAGTTCTTC. This gives the protein CASSLGTGEWNEQFF. Based on the CDR3 plus reference TRBV5-1 and TRBJ2-1, the full variable domain is KAGVTQTPRYLIKTRGQQVTLSCSPISGHRSVSWYQQTPGQGLQFLFEYFSETQRNKGNFPGRFSGRQFSNSRSEMNVSTLELGDSALYLCASSLGTGEWNEQFFGPGTRLTVL.

On this clonotype: It may be a read error: a sequence one base away is much more abundant. Because the CDR3 is missing its conserved closing phenylalanine or tryptophan, this is likely a read error. The chain carries TRBV5-1 and TRBJ2-5; D may be TRBD1 or TRBD2 (7 bases each). Germline CDR1 is SGHRS and CDR2 is YFSETQ. The CDR3 contains 14 residues. The V end was cut by 4 bases, the J end by 5 bases, with 15 bases between. DNA of the CDR3: TGCGCCAGCAGCCCCAGGGGGGGCGGCGAGACCCAGTACCTC. As protein: CASSPRGGGETQYL.

This clonotype was detected many times. The CDR3 DNA follows: TGTGCCAGCAGCTTAAGGGGATCAACTAATGAAAAACTGTTTTTT. This sequence encodes CASSLRGSTNEKLFF. The rearrangement uses TRBV11-2 and TRBJ1-4; possibly TRBD1 for D (5 bases). The V end was cut by 2 bases, the J end by 0 bases, with 7 bases between. This CDR3 spans 15 amino acids. Per the germline V gene, CDR1 is SGHAT and CDR2 is FQNNGV.

For this clonotype: This may come from a read error, since a much larger clone is one base off. This sequence joins TRBV5-1 and TRBJ1-2; weak D call: TRBD1 (6 bases). V lost 5 bases and J 12 bases, leaving 17 bases between the germline ends. The CDR3 spans 12 residues. The germline gives CDR1 SGHRS, CDR2 YFSETQ. The CDR3 spells CASSFNREGDTF. In nucleotides, the CDR3 is TGCGCCAGCAGTTTCAACAGGGAAGGCGACACCTTC.

V gene TRBV9 combines with J gene TRBJ2-4; D remains unclear. Deletions cut 3 bases from V and 11 bases from J, with 15 bases between. This CDR3 region has 13 residues. In germline, CDR1 is SGDLS, CDR2 YYNGEE. The CDR3 sequence is CASSASAPGFQYF. CDR3 DNA sequence: TGTGCCAGCAGCGCGTCCGCCCCCGGTTTTCAGTACTTC.

This chain uses TRBV5-1 with TRBJ2-7; D gene unclear. CDR1 SGHRS and CDR2 YFSETQ come from the germline V gene. The V end lost 0 bases, the J end lost 3 bases, and 13 bases lay between the germline ends. There are 15 residues in the CDR3. The CDR3 reads CASSLESPAHYEQYF. CDR3 DNA: TGCGCCAGCAGCTTGGAGTCCCCGGCCCACTACGAGCAGTACTTC.

This clonotype was detected ten times or more. The chain couples TRBV4-3 to TRBJ1-5; D gene uncertain. This CDR3 has 14 amino acids. Trimming left V 0 bases short and J 5 bases short, with 8 bases between. Looked up from germline, CDR1 is LGHNA and CDR2 is YSLEER. CDR3 nucleotides: TGCGCCAGCAGCCAAGACGACGGGGATCAGCCCCAGCATTTT. It specifies CASSQDDGDQPQHF.

This clonotype was seen repeatedly, ten times or more. The CDR3 region is CASSLGQSGELFF. In nucleotides, the CDR3 is TGTGCCAGCAGTTTGGGACAGTCCGGGGAGCTGTTTTTT. The chain couples TRBV27 to TRBJ2-2, with TRBD1 matching 7 bases. This CDR3 region has 13 residues. Germline CDR1 is MNHEY and CDR2 is SMNVEV (reference sequence). V was pared by 3 bases and J by 6 bases, with 1 base of the junction left unmatched.

This clonotype was counted ten times or more. V and J are TRBV6-1 and TRBJ2-5; TRBD2 aligns across 15 bases. The length of the CDR3 is 16 residues. V was clipped by 3 bases and J by 1 base; unmatched bases: 0. Looked up from germline, CDR1 is MNHNS and CDR2 is SASEGT. The CDR3 coding sequence is TGTGCCAGCAGTGAGGGACTAGCGGGAGGCCAAGAGACCCAGTACTTC. It specifies CASSEGLAGGQETQYF.

This clonotype was seen more than once but under ten times. The chain uses TRBV5-5 and TRBJ2-1; 7 bases are shared with TRBD1. The germline CDR1 and CDR2 sequences are SGHKS and YYEKEE (reference sequence). V lost 4 bases to trimming and J lost 1 base; unmatched junction nucleotides: 5. CDR3 length: 15 amino acids. CDR3 nucleotide sequence: TGTGCCAGCAGCGGAACAGGGGAGTCCTACAATGAGCAGTTCTTC. Its protein is CASSGTGESYNEQFF.

This clonotype came up many times. CDR3 protein: CASSQEWGDEQFF. DNA of the CDR3: TGTGCCAGCAGCCAGGAATGGGGAGATGAGCAGTTCTTC. The rearrangement links TRBV14 to TRBJ2-1, with D tentatively TRBD2 (5 bases). The CDR3 length is 13 residues. Per the germline V gene, CDR1 is SGHDN and CDR2 is FVKESK. Trimming stripped 3 bases from V and 8 bases from J, with 11 bases between.

In DNA, the CDR3 is TGTGCCAGCAGCATCCCGGGACTAACCTACGAGCAGTACTTC. Residues: CASSIPGLTYEQYF. The chain carries TRBV7-2 and TRBJ2-7; 7 nucleotides line up with TRBD2. The CDR3 is made up of 14 amino acids. Germline lookup yields CDR1 SGHTA and CDR2 FQGNSA. J lost 2 bases, V lost 5 bases, and 6 bases had no gene match.

This clonotype was observed many times. V is TRBV20-1 and J is TRBJ1-6; possible D gene TRBD1, 6 bases. CDR1 and CDR2 from the germline V gene are DFQATT and SNEGSKA (reference sequence). CDR3 size: 15 residues. V was trimmed by 0 bases and J by 10 bases, leaving 16 bases between them. The CDR3 reads CSAREDRGRRSPLHF. The DNA of the CDR3 is TGCAGTGCTAGAGAGGACAGAGGCCGCCGGTCACCCCTCCACTTT.

This clonotype was picked up many times. The rearrangement uses TRBV6-5 and TRBJ2-3; 9 positions agree with TRBD2. The J segment lost 8 bases and the V segment lost 0 bases, leaving 9 bases of the junction unmatched. This CDR3 is 16 amino acids long. Germline V gives CDR1 MNHEY, CDR2 SVGAGI. CDR3 nucleotides: TGTGCCAGCAGTTACTCCTCTAGCGGGACACTTTTTACGCAGTATTTT. As protein: CASSYSSSGTLFTQYF.

This clonotype was seen many times. The J gene is TRBJ2-7, the V gene TRBV25-1, with D perhaps TRBD2 (5 bases). The CDR3 is 12 residues long. Trimming removed 2 bases from V and 4 bases from J, with 6 bases in between. CDR1 is MGHDK, CDR2 SYGVNS, per germline. The CDR3 sequence: CASSEGRYEQYF. The CDR3, as DNA: TGTGCCAGCAGTGAAGGGAGATACGAGCAGTACTTC.

This clonotype was detected ten times or more. The genes are TRBV6-2 or TRBV6-3 and TRBJ2-7; 8 bases agree with TRBD1. The CDR3 spans 15 residues. Trimming took 6 bases from V and 2 from J; bases not matched to a gene: 9. In germline, CDR1 is MNHEY, CDR2 SVGEGT. CDR3 nucleotide sequence: TGTGCCAGCAGGAATGGGACAGGCGTTACCTACGAGCAGTACTTC. It encodes CASRNGTGVTYEQYF.

V is TRBV2 and J is TRBJ1-1; D is undetermined. The CDR3 is made up of 13 amino acids. V shed 4 bases and J shed 0 bases, with 6 bases lying between them. The V gene's germline CDR1 is SNHLY and CDR2 FYNNEI. Here the CDR3 reads CASSGEMNTEAFF. CDR3 sequence (DNA): TGTGCCAGCAGTGGGGAAATGAACACTGAAGCTTTCTTT.

On this clonotype: A much more abundant neighbour one base away suggests this may be a read error. The CDR3, as DNA: TGTGCCATCATTGAGACCACAAGCTCCTACGAGCAGTACTTC. As protein: CAIIETTSSYEQYF. V gene TRBV10-3 combines with J gene TRBJ2-7; no clear D gene. Germline V gene lookup returns CDR1 ENHRY and CDR2 SYGVKD. The CDR3 runs to 14 residues.

This clonotype was picked up many times. V gene TRBV4-1 combines with J gene TRBJ1-1; D not certain. The CDR3 totals 15 residues. V lost 2 bases, J lost 5 bases, and 15 bases lay in between. Per the germline V gene, CDR1 is MGHRA and CDR2 is YSYEKL. As DNA, the CDR3 is TGCGCCAGCAGCCAAACCTCCCCCCAAGGGACTGAAGCTTTCTTT. Its translation is CASSQTSPQGTEAFF.

This clonotype was seen a few times. This chain connects TRBV29-1 to TRBJ2-5, with D possibly TRBD2 on 6 matching bases. V was shortened by 0 bases and J by 1 base, with 21 bases between the two germline ends. Germline CDR1 reads SQVTM; CDR2 reads ANQGSEA. CDR3 length equals 18 residues. In DNA form, the CDR3 reads TGCAGCGTTGAAGACGAAGGATCCCCGGCGGGGCTCCAAGAGACCCAGTACTTC. It is translated as CSVEDEGSPAGLQETQYF.

This clonotype was seen a handful of times. CDR3 in DNA: TGTGCCAGCAGCCCCAGCTCAGGGTACAATTCACCCCTCCACTTT. Protein sequence: CASSPSSGYNSPLHF. The chain couples TRBV7-2 to TRBJ1-6; D is possibly TRBD1 (5 bases). The CDR3 runs to 15 residues. Trimming took off 5 bases at V and 7 bases at J, with 15 bases between the two ends. The V gene's germline CDR1 is SGHTA and CDR2 FQGNSA. The variable domain in full, with the rest retrieved from reference TRBV7-2 and TRBJ1-6, is GAGVSQSPSNKVTEKGKDVELRCDPISGHTALYWYRQSLGQGLEFLIYFQGNSAPDKSGLPSDRFSAERTGGSVSTLTIQRTQQEDSAVYLCASSPSSGYNSPLHFGNGTRLTVT.

This clonotype was observed a few times. This chain uses TRBV7-9 with TRBJ1-1; D gene uncertain. The CDR3 has 12 residues. Per the germline V gene, CDR1 is SEHNR and CDR2 is FQNEAQ (reference sequence). V was shortened by 1 base and J by 8 bases, with 8 bases between the two germline ends. CDR3 residues: CASSLVQKEAFF. CDR3 nucleotide sequence: TGTGCCAGCAGCTTAGTACAAAAGGAAGCTTTCTTT.

The table lists this clonotype with many counts. The chain joins TRBV20-1 to TRBJ1-5, with 7 bases identical to TRBD1. The CDR3 length is 16 residues. The germline gives CDR1 DFQATT, CDR2 SNEGSKA (reference sequence). Trimming removed 4 bases from V and 0 bases from J; junction bases left unmatched: 9. The CDR3 is CSATAGGGYSNQPQHF. The CDR3 bases are TGCAGTGCTACGGCAGGGGGGGGTTATAGCAATCAGCCCCAGCATTTT.